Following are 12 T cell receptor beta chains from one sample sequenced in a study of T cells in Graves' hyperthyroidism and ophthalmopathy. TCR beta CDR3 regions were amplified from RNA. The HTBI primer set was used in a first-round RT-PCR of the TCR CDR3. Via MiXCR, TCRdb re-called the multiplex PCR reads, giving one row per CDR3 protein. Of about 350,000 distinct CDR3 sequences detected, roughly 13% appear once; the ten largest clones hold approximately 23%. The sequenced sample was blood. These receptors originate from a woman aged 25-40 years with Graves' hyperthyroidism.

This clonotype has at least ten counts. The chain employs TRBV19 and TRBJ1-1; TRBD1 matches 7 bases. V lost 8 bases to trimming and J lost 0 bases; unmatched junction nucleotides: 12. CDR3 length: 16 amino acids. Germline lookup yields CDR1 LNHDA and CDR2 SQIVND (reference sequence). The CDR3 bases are TGTGCCAGTCGCGGACAGGTATCGGGGTTGAACACTGAAGCTTTCTTT. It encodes CASRGQVSGLNTEAFF.

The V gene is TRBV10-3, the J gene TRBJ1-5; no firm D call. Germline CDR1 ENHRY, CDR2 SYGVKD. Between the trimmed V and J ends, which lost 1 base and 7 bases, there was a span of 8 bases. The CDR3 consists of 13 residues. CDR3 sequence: CAISEFVGQPQHF. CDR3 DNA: TGTGCCATCAGTGAGTTTGTGGGCCAGCCCCAGCATTTT.

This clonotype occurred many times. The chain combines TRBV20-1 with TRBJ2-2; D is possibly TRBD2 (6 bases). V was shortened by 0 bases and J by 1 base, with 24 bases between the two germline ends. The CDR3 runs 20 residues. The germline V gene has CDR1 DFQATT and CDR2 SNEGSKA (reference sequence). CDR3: CSARDPSTRGGGQNTGELFF. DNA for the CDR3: TGCAGTGCTAGAGATCCGAGTACGCGGGGAGGAGGGCAGAACACCGGGGAGCTGTTTTTT.

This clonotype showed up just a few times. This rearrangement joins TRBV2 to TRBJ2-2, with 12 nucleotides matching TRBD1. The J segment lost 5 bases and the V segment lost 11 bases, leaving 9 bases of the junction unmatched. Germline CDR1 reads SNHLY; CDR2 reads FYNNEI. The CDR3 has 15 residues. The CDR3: CAGARDRGRTGELFF. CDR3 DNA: TGTGCCGGGGCTCGGGACAGGGGGCGTACCGGGGAGCTGTTTTTT.

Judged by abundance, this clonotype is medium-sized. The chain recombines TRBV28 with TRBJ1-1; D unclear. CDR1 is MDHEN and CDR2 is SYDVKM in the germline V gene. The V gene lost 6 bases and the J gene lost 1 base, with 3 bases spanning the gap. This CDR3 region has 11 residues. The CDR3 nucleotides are TGTGCCAGCAGACGGAACACTGAAGCTTTCTTT. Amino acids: CASRRNTEAFF.

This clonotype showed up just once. CDR3 DNA: TGTGCCAGCACCTCGACCCGGGACAGACCTACTCAGCCCCAGCATTTT. This gives the protein CASTSTRDRPTQPQHF. The rearrangement uses TRBV2 and TRBJ1-5; 7 positions agree with TRBD1. The germline CDR1 and CDR2 sequences are SNHLY and FYNNEI. The CDR3 consists of 16 residues. V trimming: 7 bases; J trimming: 6 bases; junction bases outside the gene matches: 15.

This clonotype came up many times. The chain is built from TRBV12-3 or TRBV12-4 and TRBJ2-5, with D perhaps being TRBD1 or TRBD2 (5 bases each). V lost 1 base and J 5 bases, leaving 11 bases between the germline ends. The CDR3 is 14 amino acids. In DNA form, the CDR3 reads TGTGCCAGCAGTTTAGGAGGGGTCGAGGAGACCCAGTACTTC. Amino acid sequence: CASSLGGVEETQYF.

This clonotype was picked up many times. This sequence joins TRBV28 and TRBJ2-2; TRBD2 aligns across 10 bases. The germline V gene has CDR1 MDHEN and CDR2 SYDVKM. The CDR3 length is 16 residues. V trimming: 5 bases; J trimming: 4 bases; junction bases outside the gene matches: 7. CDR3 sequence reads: CASSVAGGYSTGELFF. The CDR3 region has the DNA TGTGCCAGCAGTGTAGCGGGAGGCTACTCCACCGGGGAGCTGTTTTTT.

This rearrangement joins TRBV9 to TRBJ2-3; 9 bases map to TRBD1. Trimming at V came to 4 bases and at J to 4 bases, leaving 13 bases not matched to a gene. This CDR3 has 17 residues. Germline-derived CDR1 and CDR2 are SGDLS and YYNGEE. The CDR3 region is CASSHDATGDRADTQYF. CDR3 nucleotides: TGTGCCAGCAGCCATGACGCGACCGGGGACAGGGCAGATACGCAGTATTTT.

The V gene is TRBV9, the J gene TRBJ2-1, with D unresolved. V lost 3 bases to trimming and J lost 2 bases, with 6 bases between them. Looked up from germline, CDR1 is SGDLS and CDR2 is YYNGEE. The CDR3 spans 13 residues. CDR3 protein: CASSGDTYNEQFF. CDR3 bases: TGTGCCAGCAGCGGAGACACCTACAATGAGCAGTTCTTC.

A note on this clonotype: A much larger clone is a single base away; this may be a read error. CDR3 loop: CVSSPGLTTGELFF. The CDR3, as DNA: TGTGTCAGCAGCCCGGGACTCACCACCGGGGAGCTGTTTTTT. V gene TRBV7-2 combines with J gene TRBJ2-2; D is perhaps TRBD2 (6 bases). This CDR3 is built from 14 residues. Germline V gene sequence: CDR1 SGHTA, CDR2 FQGNSA.

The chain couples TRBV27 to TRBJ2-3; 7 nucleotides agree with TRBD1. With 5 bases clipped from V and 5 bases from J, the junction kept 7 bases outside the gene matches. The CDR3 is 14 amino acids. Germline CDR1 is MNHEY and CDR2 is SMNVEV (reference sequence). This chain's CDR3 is CASSPPNRGDTQYF. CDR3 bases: TGTGCCAGCAGTCCCCCCAACAGGGGAGATACGCAGTATTTT.